Listed here are 21 T cell receptor beta chains from one sample, sequenced in a study of blood T cell repertoires in COVID-19. Only in-frame clones appear in the TCRdb table, and some are missing; sequencing was by immunoSEQ multiplex PCR. Found here are 270,000 or so clones, roughly 89% of them singletons; the top ten hold around 4.6%. Sequences were obtained from peripheral blood. These receptors were collected from a woman aged 35 to 49 who had recovered from COVID-19.

The chain carries TRBV5-6 and TRBJ2-1; possibly TRBD2 for D (6 bases). Germline loops: CDR1 SGHDT, CDR2 YYEEEE. Deletions cut 6 bases from V and 7 bases from J, with 17 bases between. The CDR3 is 14 amino acids. This CDR3 reads CASTQGGGLNEQFF. As DNA, the CDR3 is TGTGCCAGCACCCAGGGTGGGGGGTTGAATGAGCAGTTCTTC.

The chain combines TRBV5-1 with TRBJ2-3; D not resolved. CDR3 length equals 13 residues. The V end was cut by 0 bases, the J end by 4 bases, with 6 bases between. Per the germline V gene, CDR1 is SGHRS and CDR2 is YFSETQ. The CDR3 sequence: CASSLVAADTQYF. In DNA, the CDR3 is TGCGCCAGCAGCTTGGTTGCAGCAGATACGCAGTATTTT.

This chain connects TRBV5-4 to TRBJ1-2; 8 bases match TRBD1. Germline V gives CDR1 SGHNT, CDR2 YYREEE (reference sequence). The CDR3 spans 14 residues. Germline trimming cut 5 bases from V and 6 bases from J; bases unmatched to any gene: 9. The CDR3 sequence is CASRQGQGLDGYTF. The CDR3 DNA reads TGTGCCAGCAGGCAAGGACAGGGTCTGGATGGCTACACCTTC.

The rearrangement links TRBV12-3 or TRBV12-4 to TRBJ2-2; no firm D call. The ends were cut back, 6 bases at V and 3 bases at J, with 8 bases in the middle. The CDR3 has 13 amino acids. CDR3 in DNA: TGTGCCAGCAGCCTAGACCACACCGGGGAGCTGTTTTTT. Its translation: CASSLDHTGELFF.

This chain links TRBV3-1 (or the pseudogene TRBV3-2) with TRBJ1-5; D remains unclear. Per the germline V gene, CDR1 is LGHDT and CDR2 is YNNKEL (reference sequence). The length of the CDR3 is 15 residues. The V and J ends lost 0 bases and 2 bases respectively, with 8 bases between them. CDR3 loop: CASSQDSGGNQPQHF. The CDR3 nucleotides read TGTGCCAGCAGCCAAGATAGCGGGGGCAATCAGCCCCAGCATTTT.

The chain couples TRBV12-3 or TRBV12-4 to TRBJ2-1; D might be TRBD2 (7 bases). The V end lost 6 bases, the J end lost 6 bases, and 9 bases lay between the germline ends. CDR3 length: 12 residues. The CDR3 bases are TGTGCCAGCAGGGGGGGGGCCAATGAGCAGTTCTTC. Residues: CASRGGANEQFF.

The chain recombines TRBV18 with TRBJ1-5; D ambiguous. This CDR3 has 14 residues. V dropped 2 bases and J dropped 4 bases, with 9 bases sitting between them. Germline lookup yields CDR1 KGHSH and CDR2 LQKENI. The CDR3 DNA reads TGTGCCAGCTCACCAAGGAGTACGAATCAGCCCCAGCATTTT. Residues: CASSPRSTNQPQHF.

The gene calls are TRBV28 and TRBJ1-5, with D uncertain. There are 14 residues in the CDR3. Deletions cut 3 bases from V and 2 bases from J, with 8 bases between. Germline CDR1 MDHEN, CDR2 SYDVKM. In nucleotides, the CDR3 is TGTGCCAGCAGTTTGGTCTATGGCAATCAGCCCCAGCATTTT. Its translation is CASSLVYGNQPQHF. Full variable domain (rest looked up from reference TRBV28 and TRBJ1-5): DVKVTQSSRYLVKRTGEKVFLECVQDMDHENMFWYRQDPGLGLRLIYFSYDVKMKEKGDIPEGYSVSREKKERFSLILESASTNQTSMYLCASSLVYGNQPQHFGDGTRLSIL.

The rearrangement uses TRBV5-1 and TRBJ1-1; D is uncertain. Looked up from germline, CDR1 is SGHRS and CDR2 is YFSETQ. This CDR3 has 15 amino acids. Trimming took off 5 bases at V and 4 bases at J, with 18 bases between the two ends. As DNA, the CDR3 is TGCGCCAGCAGTTGGACCCCGGGAGCGACCACTGAAGCTTTCTTT. Translation gives CASSWTPGATTEAFF.

This clone has more than one count but fewer than ten. V is TRBV2 and J is TRBJ1-1; D call uncertain. V was pared by 4 bases and J by 11 bases, with 8 bases between. Germline CDR1 and CDR2: SNHLY and FYNNEI. CDR3 length: 10 amino acids. CDR3 region: CASSAWSAFF. The CDR3 DNA is TGTGCCAGCAGTGCATGGAGCGCTTTCTTT.

This clone was recorded once. The chain carries TRBV30 and TRBJ2-3; D remains unclear. The V end lost 1 base, the J end lost 1 base, and 9 bases lay between the germline ends. The CDR3 extends over 14 amino acids. Per germline, CDR1 GTSNPN and CDR2 SVGIG (reference sequence). Here the CDR3 reads CAWSGGVGTDTQYF. The CDR3, as DNA: TGTGCCTGGAGTGGTGGAGTGGGCACAGATACGCAGTATTTT. Full variable domain (remainder filled in from reference TRBV30 and TRBJ2-3): SQTIHQWPATLVQPVGSPLSLECTVEGTSNPNLYWYRQAAGRGLQLLFYSVGIGQISSEVPQNLSASRPQDRQFILSSKKLLLSDSGFYLCAWSGGVGTDTQYFGPGTRLTVL.

To note about this clone: This same CDR3 is encoded by further DNA sequences in the sample. The chain combines TRBV3-1 (or the pseudogene TRBV3-2) with TRBJ1-5; no clear D gene. This CDR3 has 14 amino acids. V dropped 0 bases and J dropped 0 bases, with 3 bases sitting between them. From germline, CDR1 is LGHDT and CDR2 YNNKEL (reference sequence). The CDR3 DNA sequence: TGTGCCAGCAGCCAAGATTATAGCAATCAGCCCCAGCATTTT. Encoded protein: CASSQDYSNQPQHF.

This sequence joins TRBV4-1 and TRBJ1-5, with a weak D call TRBD1 (6 bases). Between the trimmed V and J ends, which lost 0 bases and 5 bases, there was a span of 14 bases. The CDR3 totals 16 residues. Germline lookup yields CDR1 MGHRA and CDR2 YSYEKL. The CDR3 sequence: CASSQDQSTGHQPQHF. CDR3 coding DNA: TGCGCCAGCAGCCAAGACCAGAGTACAGGGCATCAGCCCCAGCATTTT.

This chain links TRBV5-1 with TRBJ2-4; D unresolved. The CDR3 has 14 residues. Germline CDR1 reads SGHRS; CDR2 reads YFSETQ. Trimming shortened V by 4 bases and J by 1 base, and 9 bases separated the two germline ends. As DNA, the CDR3 is TGCGCCAGCAGCGTCAGGAATGCCAAAAACATTCAGTACTTC. The encoded protein is CASSVRNAKNIQYF.

The chain's CDR3 is CASSSQGADRYGYTF. The CDR3 bases are TGTGCCAGCAGCTCACAGGGGGCGGACCGATATGGCTACACCTTC. The chain combines TRBV5-6 with TRBJ1-2, with 9 positions matching TRBD1. There are 15 residues in the CDR3. CDR1 is SGHDT and CDR2 is YYEEEE in the germline V gene. Losses at the gene ends were 3 bases for V and 5 bases for J; bases not matched to a gene: 8.

J is TRBJ2-1 and V is TRBV3-1 (or the pseudogene TRBV3-2), with D uncertain. V lost 2 bases and J 8 bases, leaving 19 bases between the germline ends. The CDR3 totals 16 residues. The germline gives CDR1 LGHDT, CDR2 YNNKEL (reference sequence). The CDR3, as DNA: TGTGCCAGCAGCCAAAGCGAGCAGTTTGGCGCGGATGAGCAGTTCTTC. It encodes CASSQSEQFGADEQFF.

The chain combines TRBV11-2 with TRBJ1-3; D gene unclear. Trimming took 3 bases from V and 3 from J, leaving 9 bases between them. The germline gives CDR1 SGHAT, CDR2 FQNNGV. The CDR3 is 14 residues long. The CDR3 region is CASSLRQDGNTIYF. CDR3 sequence (DNA): TGTGCCAGCAGCTTGCGTCAGGATGGAAACACCATATATTTT. The full variable domain, with the rest looked up from reference TRBV11-2 and TRBJ1-3, is EAGVAQSPRYKIIEKRQSVAFWCNPISGHATLYWYQQILGQGPKLLIQFQNNGVVDDSQLPKDRFSAERLKGVDSTLKIQPAKLEDSAVYLCASSLRQDGNTIYFGEGSWLTVV.

CDR3 sequence reads: CASRLAGDLANTGELFF. CDR3 nucleotide sequence: TGCGCCAGCAGACTAGCGGGAGACCTCGCGAACACCGGGGAGCTGTTTTTT. The V call is TRBV5-1, the J call TRBJ2-2, with 11 bases identical to TRBD2. Germline V gene sequence: CDR1 SGHRS, CDR2 YFSETQ. V lost 5 bases to trimming and J lost 0 bases; unmatched junction nucleotides: 6. The CDR3 covers 17 residues.

The rearrangement joins TRBV7-9 to TRBJ1-5; D is ambiguous. Germline CDR1 is SEHNR and CDR2 is FQNEAQ (reference sequence). Trimming took 0 bases from V and 4 from J, leaving 13 bases between them. The CDR3 length is 16 residues. The CDR3 DNA reads as TGTGCCAGCAGCTTAGCATTTGGCAGGAGGAATCAGCCCCAGCATTTT. It codes for CASSLAFGRRNQPQHF. Combining the CDR3 with reference TRBV7-9 and TRBJ1-5 gives the whole variable domain DTGVSQNPRHKITKRGQNVTFRCDPISEHNRLYWYRQTLGQGPEFLTYFQNEAQLEKSRLLSDRFSAERPKGSFSTLEIQRTEQGDSAMYLCASSLAFGRRNQPQHFGDGTRLSIL.

V and J are TRBV6-1 and TRBJ1-4; 7 bases are a match to TRBD1. This CDR3 has 16 amino acids. Trimming took 1 base from V and 0 from J; bases not matched to a gene: 2. Per germline, CDR1 MNHNS and CDR2 SASEGT. The CDR3 spells CASSEVGTATNEKLFF. The CDR3 DNA reads TGTGCCAGCAGTGAAGTGGGGACAGCAACTAATGAAAAACTGTTTTTT.

This clone was recorded only once. The CDR3 here is CASSETGAGIHIQYF. In nucleotides, the CDR3 is TGTGCCAGCAGTGAAACGGGAGCGGGGATTCACATTCAGTACTTC. The chain recombines TRBV2 with TRBJ2-4; 7 bases fit TRBD2. CDR3 size: 15 residues. The germline V gene encodes CDR1 SNHLY and CDR2 FYNNEI. The J segment lost 8 bases and the V segment lost 2 bases, leaving 9 bases of the junction unmatched.